Following are 22 T cell receptor beta chains from one sample sequenced in a study of T cells in Graves' hyperthyroidism and ophthalmopathy. What was amplified from RNA transcripts were TCR beta CDR3 regions. The TCR CDR3 first-round RT-PCR relied on the HTBI primer set. From the multiplex PCR reads, TCRdb called clonotypes with MiXCR, one entry per CDR3 protein. The sample consists of about 200,000 distinct CDR3 sequences, roughly 15% of them appearing once. Sequencing was performed on blood. The receptors were gathered from a man aged 45-60 years with Graves' hyperthyroidism.

This chain joins TRBV18 and TRBJ2-5; the D is unclear. This CDR3 spans 12 amino acids. The V and J ends lost 6 bases and 2 bases respectively, with 7 bases between them. Germline V lookup: CDR1 KGHSH, CDR2 LQKENI. The CDR3 DNA follows: TGTGCCAGCTCCCAAAGACAAGAGACCCAGTACTTC. Translating gives CASSQRQETQYF.

This clonotype was counted at least ten times. The chain has TRBV3-1 and TRBJ2-5; a possible D gene is TRBD1 (5 bases). The germline V and J ends were trimmed by 4 bases and 1 base, with 10 bases remaining between them. This CDR3 is 14 amino acids long. The germline gives CDR1 LGHDT, CDR2 YNNKEL (reference sequence). DNA for the CDR3: TGTGCCAGCAGCCCCAGGGCAACCCAAGAGACCCAGTACTTC. This encodes CASSPRATQETQYF.

In its sample, this clonotype was seen many times. V usage is TRBV6-2 or TRBV6-3 and J usage is TRBJ2-3, with 8 bases lining up with TRBD2. CDR3 length equals 14 residues. The V gene end was trimmed by 7 bases and the J gene end by 4 bases; junction bases not matched to a gene: 7. Germline-derived CDR1 and CDR2 are MNHEY and SVGEGT. The DNA for the CDR3 is TGTGCCAGCACGGGGGCGGGAGGATCAGATACGCAGTATTTT. It yields the protein CASTGAGGSDTQYF.

This clonotype occurred a few times. The V and J genes are TRBV2 and TRBJ1-1; 7 nucleotides align to TRBD1. The CDR3 sequence is 19 residues long. Germline values: CDR1 SNHLY, CDR2 FYNNEI. V was pared by 0 bases and J by 2 bases, with 15 bases of the junction left unmatched. The DNA for the CDR3 is TGTGCCAGCAGTGAAGCCACTCGAACAGGGGCGGGGGATAACACTGAAGCTTTCTTT. Encoded protein: CASSEATRTGAGDNTEAFF.

This clonotype was seen many times. An end of the junction differs from the germline gene, which may be a read error. This chain joins TRBV10-1 and TRBJ2-3, with 13 bases lining up with TRBD2. This CDR3 region has 15 residues. Germline assignment: CDR1 WNHNN and CDR2 SYGVQD (reference sequence). The CDR3: CASSEGLAGTNTQYF. CDR3 coding DNA: TGTGCCAGCAGCGAGGGACTAGCGGGAACCAATACGCAGTATTTT.

This clonotype was recorded at least ten times. The chain uses TRBV11-2 and TRBJ2-7; 11 nucleotides line up with TRBD1. After removal of 3 bases from V and 3 bases from J, the junction contained 7 bases not matched to a gene. The CDR3 runs to 16 residues. Germline V gene data show CDR1 as SGHAT and CDR2 as FQNNGV. The CDR3 loop is CASSLFAGTGGYEQYF. DNA for the CDR3: TGTGCCAGCAGCTTGTTCGCCGGGACAGGGGGCTACGAGCAGTACTTC. The entire variable domain, with the rest obtained from reference TRBV11-2 and TRBJ2-7, is as follows: EAGVAQSPRYKIIEKRQSVAFWCNPISGHATLYWYQQILGQGPKLLIQFQNNGVVDDSQLPKDRFSAERLKGVDSTLKIQPAKLEDSAVYLCASSLFAGTGGYEQYFGPGTRLTVT.

This clonotype was found a few times. This chain connects TRBV6-2 or TRBV6-3 to TRBJ2-2; D uncertain. The CDR3 is 15 residues long. Between the trimmed V and J ends, which lost 5 bases and 1 base, there was a span of 11 bases. Germline CDR1 and CDR2: MNHEY and SVGEGT. This chain's CDR3 is CASSRTKVNTGELFF. The DNA of the CDR3 is TGTGCCAGCAGTCGCACGAAAGTGAACACCGGGGAGCTGTTTTTT.

The sample holds many counts of this clonotype. This chain links TRBV2 with TRBJ2-5; D gene uncertain. V was cut by 2 bases and J by 6 bases, with 10 bases left in between. The length of the CDR3 is 13 residues. Looked up from germline, CDR1 is SNHLY and CDR2 is FYNNEI. CDR3 sequence (DNA): TGTGCCAGCAGTGAAAGCGCTAAACAGACCCAGTACTTC. Encoded protein: CASSESAKQTQYF.

This clonotype was seen once. The V call is TRBV2, the J call TRBJ2-7; D is unclear. CDR3 length: 15 residues. V lost 6 bases, J lost 2 bases, and 17 bases lay in between. Germline lookup yields CDR1 SNHLY and CDR2 FYNNEI. The CDR3 sequence is CASSPRAGLAYEQYF. CDR3 DNA: TGTGCCAGCAGCCCTAGGGCAGGATTGGCCTACGAGCAGTACTTC.

The chain recombines TRBV7-8 with TRBJ1-5; TRBD1 is a possible D gene (6 bases). Per the germline V gene, CDR1 is SGHVS and CDR2 is FQNEAQ. The CDR3 loop spans 22 amino acids. Trimming removed 1 base from V and 6 bases from J, with 34 bases in between. This CDR3 is CASSLGSRVGGARQGSGQPQHF. CDR3 nucleotides: TGTGCCAGCAGCTTAGGATCGAGGGTTGGGGGCGCCCGGCAAGGCTCAGGTCAGCCCCAGCATTTT.

This clonotype showed up just once. V usage is TRBV30 and J usage is TRBJ1-5; D is perhaps TRBD1 (6 bases). This CDR3 is built from 16 residues. Trimming cost V 2 bases and J 4 bases, with 18 bases left between them. The germline CDR1 and CDR2 sequences are GTSNPN and SVGIG (reference sequence). The CDR3 here is CAWSTWGRGVNQPQHF. The CDR3 coding sequence is TGTGCCTGGAGTACCTGGGGCAGGGGTGTAAATCAGCCCCAGCATTTT.

Only a few counts were recorded for this clonotype. The CDR3 bases are TGCAGTGCGCGACAGGGGGCGCGCCCTTATGGCTACACCTTC. Encoded protein: CSARQGARPYGYTF. The chain links TRBV20-1 to TRBJ1-2; 10 bases are a match to TRBD1. The V and J ends lost 6 bases and 5 bases, in that order; junction bases with no gene match: 9. This CDR3 is built from 14 residues. Germline CDR1 is DFQATT and CDR2 is SNEGSKA (reference sequence).

This clonotype was observed many times. The chain combines TRBV13 with TRBJ2-7; TRBD2 aligns across 8 bases. The CDR3 is made up of 14 amino acids. Trimming removed 8 bases from V and 4 bases from J; junction bases left unmatched: 10. Germline V gene sequence: CDR1 PRHDT, CDR2 FYEKMQ (reference sequence). The CDR3 loop is CASAHGTSGYEQYF. CDR3 nucleotides: TGTGCCAGCGCACATGGGACTAGTGGGTACGAGCAGTACTTC. Full variable domain (outside the CDR3, taken from reference TRBV13 and TRBJ2-7): AAGVIQSPRHLIKEKRETATLKCYPIPRHDTVYWYQQGPGQDPQFLISFYEKMQSDKGSIPDRFSAQQFSDYHSELNMSSLELGDSALYFCASAHGTSGYEQYFGPGTRLTVT.

This clonotype was detected many times. The genes are TRBV2 and TRBJ2-5; 11 bases fit TRBD2. V dropped 5 bases and J dropped 8; count of bases not matched to a gene: 7. This CDR3 has 14 amino acids. Germline-derived CDR1 and CDR2 are SNHLY and FYNNEI. The CDR3 protein is CASSKTSGTATQYF. The CDR3 nucleotides are TGTGCCAGCAGTAAGACTAGCGGGACGGCTACCCAGTACTTC. Full variable domain (missing parts from reference TRBV2 and TRBJ2-5): EPEVTQTPSHQVTQMGQEVILRCVPISNHLYFYWYRQILGQKVEFLVSFYNNEISEKSEIFDDQFSVERPDGSNFTLKIRSTKLEDSAMYFCASSKTSGTATQYFGPGTRLLVL.

The chain employs TRBV10-3 and TRBJ2-5; 8 nucleotides line up with TRBD2. The CDR3 is 14 amino acids. CDR1 is ENHRY, CDR2 SYGVKD, per germline. Trimming removed 0 bases from V and 5 bases from J; junction bases left unmatched: 2. The CDR3 coding sequence is TGTGCCATCAGTGAGTCGGCTAGCGGGGAGACCCAGTACTTC. Encoded protein: CAISESASGETQYF.

This clonotype was counted ten times or more. In DNA form, the CDR3 reads TGTGCCAGCAGAATAGGGGGCCAGAGGGAGCAGTACTTC. This encodes CASRIGGQREQYF. The chain is built from TRBV6-1 and TRBJ2-7, with 7 bases lining up with TRBD1. Trimming at V came to 6 bases and at J to 7 bases, leaving 9 bases not matched to a gene. CDR1 MNHNS and CDR2 SASEGT come from the germline V gene. The CDR3 runs 13 residues.

This clonotype was seen more than once but under ten times. The chain joins TRBV9 to TRBJ2-1; D ambiguous. This CDR3 has 13 residues. V lost 0 bases to trimming and J lost 8 bases, with 9 bases between them. Germline V CDR1 and CDR2: SGDLS, YYNGEE. CDR3 in DNA: TGTGCCAGCAGCGTAGTTTTGGCCTATGAGCAGTTCTTC. The encoded protein is CASSVVLAYEQFF.

This clonotype was counted many times. The chain employs TRBV5-1 and TRBJ2-1; 8 bases align to TRBD2. The CDR3 runs 16 residues. V trimming: 1 base; J trimming: 0 bases; junction bases outside the gene matches: 3. CDR1 and CDR2 (germline): SGHRS, YFSETQ. The CDR3 DNA sequence: TGCGCCAGCAGCTTGATAGCGGGGTCCTCCTACAATGAGCAGTTCTTC. Translating it yields CASSLIAGSSYNEQFF. Looking up the rest from reference TRBV5-1 and TRBJ2-1 gives the full variable domain: KAGVTQTPRYLIKTRGQQVTLSCSPISGHRSVSWYQQTPGQGLQFLFEYFSETQRNKGNFPGRFSGRQFSNSRSEMNVSTLELGDSALYLCASSLIAGSSYNEQFFGPGTRLTVL.

This clonotype was found many times. The rearrangement joins TRBV20-1 to TRBJ2-1, with 11 bases that match TRBD2. Germline trimming cut 7 bases from V and 5 bases from J; bases unmatched to any gene: 1. The germline V gene has CDR1 DFQATT and CDR2 SNEGSKA (reference sequence). The CDR3 totals 12 residues. In nucleotides, the CDR3 is TGCAGTGGACTAGCGGGACACAATGAGCAGTTCTTC. Encoded protein: CSGLAGHNEQFF.

This clonotype occurred a few times. The chain links TRBV9 to TRBJ1-3; possible D gene TRBD1, 6 bases. The CDR3 runs to 15 residues. Trimming removed 0 bases from V and 1 base from J, with 8 bases in between. In germline, CDR1 is SGDLS, CDR2 YYNGEE. CDR3 in amino acids: CASSVDGTSGNTIYF. The CDR3 DNA reads TGTGCCAGCAGCGTAGATGGGACATCTGGAAACACCATATATTTT.

This clonotype was observed a single time. This chain connects TRBV30 to TRBJ2-3; D is undetermined. V was cut by 1 base and J by 4 bases, with 9 bases left in between. The CDR3 covers 13 residues. Germline-derived CDR1 and CDR2 are GTSNPN and SVGIG (reference sequence). The CDR3 DNA follows: TGTGCCTGGAGTGGGCCCCGTTCAGATACGCAGTATTTT. Translating it yields CAWSGPRSDTQYF.

In this sample, this clonotype turned up many times. The chain joins TRBV3-1 to TRBJ2-3, with 9 positions matching TRBD2. Trimming took 0 bases from V and 3 from J; bases not matched to a gene: 4. This CDR3 spans 16 amino acids. CDR1 and CDR2 from the germline V gene are LGHDT and YNNKEL (reference sequence). CDR3 DNA: TGTGCCAGCAGCCAAGATCGACTAGCGGATACAGATACGCAGTATTTT. This sequence encodes CASSQDRLADTDTQYF.